This is a list of T cell receptor beta chains from one sample in a study of blood T cell repertoires in COVID-19. Profiled with immunoSEQ multiplex PCR; TCRdb holds only in-frame clones, not every one. The sample yields about 280,000 clones, over 75% seen once. Source material: peripheral blood. These receptors were taken from a human donor in a cohort sampled during active COVID-19. CDR3s include the opening cysteine and the closing phenylalanine or tryptophan. The D gene is left open where the match is weak. Only some rows state a clone size, as once, few, many or a class for expanded clones.

j_gene,d_gene,v_gene,abundance,CDR3aa,CDR3nt
TRBJ1-6,-,TRBV7-2,-,CASSLRSETNSPLHF,TGTGCCAGCAGCTTAAGGTCCGAGACAAATTCACCCCTCCACTTT
TRBJ1-2,-,TRBV6-5,-,CASSYLEVGYGYTF,TGTGCCAGCAGTTACTTGGAGGTGGGGTATGGCTACACCTTC
TRBJ2-6,-,TRBV7-9,-,CASSYTRVFSSGANVLTF,TGTGCCAGCAGCTATACCAGGGTCTTCAGCTCTGGGGCCAACGTCCTGACTTTC
TRBJ2-3,TRBD1,TRBV7-8,-,CASSLGTGVDTQYF,TGTGCCAGCAGCTTAGGGACAGGGGTGGATACGCAGTATTTT
TRBJ1-6,-,TRBV7-9,-,CASSDQGTNSPLHF,TGTGCCAGCAGCGACCAGGGTACTAATTCACCCCTCCACTTT
TRBJ1-3,-,TRBV3-1/TRBV3-2,-,CASSQLGGNTIYF,TGTGCCAGCAGCCAATTGGGAGGGAACACCATATATTTT
TRBJ2-7,TRBD2,TRBV7-9,-,CASSLSGLAGGWQYF,TGTGCCAGCAGCCTCTCGGGACTAGCGGGAGGGTGGCAGTACTTC
TRBJ2-7,TRBD2,TRBV18,-,CASSPGTSGRRYEQYF,TGTGCCAGCTCTCCCGGGACTAGCGGGAGAAGATACGAGCAGTACTTC
TRBJ2-1,TRBD2,TRBV19,-,CASEQRGHNEQFF,TGTGCCAGTGAGCAGCGGGGTCACAATGAGCAGTTCTTC
TRBJ1-6,-,TRBV4-1,few,CASSLDERPRSPLHF,TGCGCCAGCAGCCTCGATGAGAGGCCGCGGTCACCCCTCCACTTT
TRBJ2-2,-,TRBV9,-,CASSVGGLGSTGELFF,TGTGCCAGCAGCGTAGGGGGACTGGGGAGCACCGGGGAGCTGTTTTTT
TRBJ2-5,-,TRBV10-2,once,CASQGGWQETQYF,TGCGCCAGCCAGGGGGGTTGGCAAGAGACCCAGTACTTC
TRBJ2-7,-,TRBV5-1,few,CASRKADSSYEQYF,TGCGCCAGCCGGAAAGCGGACAGTTCCTACGAGCAGTACTTC
TRBJ1-6,TRBD1,TRBV7-8,-,CASSLGQGGSPLHF,TGTGCCAGCAGCCTGGGACAGGGAGGATCACCCCTCCACTTT
TRBJ2-7,TRBD1,TRBV6-6,once,CASSRTGESFSYEQYF,TGTGCCAGCAGCAGGACAGGGGAAAGCTTTTCCTACGAGCAGTACTTC
TRBJ2-3,TRBD2,TRBV7-2,-,CASSLGPSGVTDTQYF,TGTGCCAGCAGCTTAGGGCCTAGCGGAGTCACAGATACGCAGTATTTT
TRBJ2-7,TRBD2,TRBV14,-,CASSQDYPLREGSYEQYF,TGTGCCAGCAGCCAAGATTACCCCCTGCGGGAGGGATCCTACGAGCAGTACTTC
TRBJ1-1,-,TRBV7-2,-,CASSLRTAGGNTEAFF,TGTGCCAGCAGCCTAAGGACAGCTGGGGGAAACACTGAAGCTTTCTTT
TRBJ1-2,-,TRBV29-1,-,CSVSDSDFGYGYTF,TGCAGCGTTTCGGACAGCGACTTCGGCTATGGCTACACCTTC
TRBJ1-2,-,TRBV5-4,-,CASRLDGEVSYGYTF,TGTGCCAGCAGGTTAGACGGGGAAGTGTCCTATGGCTACACCTTC
TRBJ2-7,-,TRBV21-1,-,CASSKEASGINSSGCEQYF,TGTGCCAGCAGCAAAGAGGCTAGCGGGATAAATAGTTCGGGCTGCGAGCAGTACTTC
TRBJ2-5,-,TRBV15,-,CATSRDEGWTQYF,TGTGCCACCAGCAGAGATGAGGGTTGGACCCAGTACTTC
TRBJ2-7,-,TRBV29-1,-,CSVGGDSLGSEQYF,TGCAGCGTGGGCGGGGACAGCCTCGGGTCGGAGCAGTACTTC
TRBJ1-5,-,TRBV19,-,CASSIRTDQPQHF,TGTGCCAGTAGTATCCGGACTGATCAGCCCCAGCATTTT
TRBJ1-2,TRBD1,TRBV27,-,CASSISGGAYEGYTF,TGTGCCAGCAGTATTTCAGGGGGCGCCTACGAAGGCTACACCTTC
TRBJ1-1,TRBD1,TRBV5-8,-,CASNKGGALTEAFF,TGTGCCAGCAATAAAGGGGGCGCATTAACTGAAGCTTTCTTT
TRBJ2-1,TRBD2,TRBV2,-,CASVMGGSSNEQFF,TGTGCCAGTGTTATGGGCGGGAGTAGTAATGAGCAGTTCTTC
TRBJ2-7,-,TRBV30,-,CAWRQGNYEQYF,TGTGCCTGGAGGCAGGGGAACTACGAGCAGTACTTC
TRBJ2-6,-,TRBV6-7,-,CASSCSGSSWANVLTF,TGTGCCAGCAGTTGCAGCGGGTCCTCTTGGGCCAACGTCCTGACTTTC
TRBJ2-5,TRBD2,TRBV9,-,CASSVTSVETQYF,TGTGCCAGCAGCGTTACTAGCGTAGAGACCCAGTACTTC
TRBJ1-4,-,TRBV29-1,-,CSAMTAPNEKLFF,TGCAGCGCTATGACAGCCCCTAATGAAAAACTGTTTTTT
TRBJ2-3,-,TRBV9,-,CASSVEERSTDTQYF,TGTGCCAGCAGCGTAGAGGAGCGGTCCACAGATACGCAGTATTTT
TRBJ1-1,-,TRBV19,once,CASSINSRLNTEAFF,TGTGCCAGTAGTATAAACAGCCGGTTGAACACTGAAGCTTTCTTT
TRBJ2-5,-,TRBV28,-,CAGGQVGQETQYF,TGTGCCGGGGGCCAGGTGGGGCAAGAGACCCAGTACTTC
TRBJ2-1,-,TRBV5-1,few,CASCAEGDYNEQFF,TGCGCCAGCTGTGCTGAGGGAGACTACAATGAGCAGTTCTTC
TRBJ2-5,-,TRBV5-1,few,CASRQNQETQYF,TGCGCCAGCCGACAGAACCAAGAGACCCAGTACTTC
TRBJ1-2,-,TRBV6-2/TRBV6-3,-,CASSYSREGVNYGYTF,TGTGCCAGCAGTTACTCGAGAGAGGGCGTTAACTATGGCTACACCTTC
TRBJ1-4,-,TRBV6-5,-,CASRMRRTGEKLFF,TGTGCCAGCAGGATGCGCAGGACGGGGGAAAAACTGTTTTTT
TRBJ1-5,TRBD1,TRBV10-2,-,CATMDRDDQPQHF,TGCGCCACCATGGACAGGGACGATCAGCCCCAGCATTTT
TRBJ2-3,-,TRBV6-4,-,CASSPARFADTQYF,TGTGCCAGCAGCCCCGCCCGGTTTGCAGATACGCAGTATTTT
TRBJ2-7,-,TRBV7-2,-,CASSSYRGEQYF,TGTGCCAGCAGCTCTTACCGGGGTGAGCAGTACTTC
TRBJ2-5,-,TRBV18,-,CASSPYRVAETQYF,TGTGCCAGCTCACCCTACAGGGTTGCAGAGACCCAGTACTTC
TRBJ2-7,-,TRBV21-1,once,CASSTRTSDYEQYF,TGTGCCAGCAGCACCCGGACTAGCGACTACGAGCAGTACTTC
TRBJ2-5,TRBD2,TRBV18,-,CASSPPGLAGETQYF,TGTGCCAGCTCACCTCCGGGACTAGCGGGAGAGACCCAGTACTTC
TRBJ2-4,-,TRBV7-8,few,CASSLGRAQLMGKNIQYF,TGTGCCAGCAGCCTAGGCAGGGCCCAACTGATGGGCAAAAACATTCAGTACTTC
TRBJ2-2,TRBD1,TRBV5-1,few,CASRTGSSTGELFF,TGCGCCAGCAGGACAGGGAGTAGTACCGGGGAGCTGTTTTTT
TRBJ1-5,-,TRBV5-1,-,CASSLSGRAGQPQHF,TGCGCCAGCAGCTTATCGGGCAGGGCCGGTCAGCCCCAGCATTTT
TRBJ2-1,TRBD2,TRBV19,-,CASSIELAGGPSGEQFF,TGTGCCAGTAGTATAGAACTAGCGGGAGGGCCCTCGGGTGAGCAGTTCTTC
TRBJ1-1,-,TRBV5-1,-,CASSLAEGFEAFF,TGCGCCAGCAGCTTGGCCGAGGGATTTGAAGCTTTCTTT
TRBJ2-1,-,TRBV7-3,once,CASSFTKAGINEQFF,TGTGCCAGCAGCTTTACTAAGGCGGGAATCAATGAGCAGTTCTTC
TRBJ2-7,-,TRBV2,-,CASKDSGRYEQYF,TGTGCCAGCAAGGACTCCGGCAGGTACGAGCAGTACTTC